This record concerns one TCR beta chain sequence. V was cut by 7 bases and J by 0 bases, with 12 bases left in between. The CDR3 covers 14 residues. This record comes from a study of human T cells and chemical hapten exposure. Time point specified: patch test 3, about 24 weeks after DPC sensitization. Treatment in this sample: therapeutic diphenylcyclopropenone sensitization with weekly scalp DPC. Source study methods: With a range of 23,224 to 690,600, the median per sample was 95,638 TCRs. TCRdb reanalysed the RACE reads using MiXCR and keeps one entry per CDR3 protein. TCRdb's processing, not the authors', yielded these V and J calls. The sample yields about 160,000 distinct CDR3 sequences, approximately 30% seen once.

The sample here was whole blood, taken in connection with sensitization to the hapten diphenylcyclopropenone (DPC). This sequence was found in a woman aged 18-35 years with alopecia areata. Some clones in this sample may be carry-over from other donors' samples. The V call is TRBV12-3 or TRBV12-4, the J call TRBJ1-1; D is unclear. The CDR3 sequence is CASISQSMNTEAFF. The CDR3, as DNA: TGTGCCAGCATTAGCCAAAGCATGAACACTGAAGCTTTCTTT.